This entry is about one T cell receptor beta chain. This record belongs to a study of regulatory T cells in long-lasting Graves disease. Time point defined: persistent/refractory GD, antithyroid drugs over 5 years with positive TRAb. The TCR library was made from RNA that had been extracted from PBMCs in TRIzol. Investigators prepared the TCR beta libraries by applying iRepertoire HTBI primers and Arm-PCR of CDR3 regions. TCRdb itself ran the multiplex PCR reads through MiXCR, one entry per CDR3 protein. This table has approximately 690,000 distinct CDR3 sequences, 25% to 35% appearing once. The germline CDR1 and CDR2 sequences are LNHNV and YYDKDF (reference sequence). V lost 0 bases, J lost 2 bases, and 14 bases lay in between. This CDR3 comprises 17 residues.

J is TRBJ1-3 and V is TRBV15; D gene ambiguous. This TCR was recovered from a female donor with Graves disease. Sequenced material: peripheral blood mononuclear cells (PBMCs), taken when the disease was refractory, from a patient treated with antithyroid drugs. The CDR3 region is CATSRDRAPRAGNTIYF. The CDR3 DNA follows: TGTGCCACCAGCAGAGATCGCGCCCCCCGGGCTGGAAACACCATATATTTT.